Sequencing of this T cell receptor (beta chain) was carried out in a study of neurological immune-mediated disorders (dated by TCRdb to the late 2010s). About the investigation overall: Of the 35 or so multiple sclerosis patients, approximately 30 had relapsing-remitting MS and 3 had secondary progressive MS. Peripheral blood TCR-beta repertoires from HTLV-I-associated myelopathy (HAM/TSP) patients, multiple sclerosis patients and healthy controls were compared by UMI-based sequencing. Alongside PBMC samples, the set of some 98 TCR-beta libraries contained longitudinal samples, technical triplicates, and paired CD4+ and CD8+ T-cell subsets that had been sorted. The cohort was made up of 68 subjects, consisting of 15 or so HAM/TSP patients, roughly 35 multiple sclerosis patients and 20 healthy controls. Overall study results and their limits: Repertoires from 18 of 34 MS patients were grouped by phylogenetic analysis into a cluster of related CDR3 sequences, suggesting a possible repertoire-level signature. No association of the MS cluster with clinical or MRI features was observed, and the need for larger cohorts was stated by the authors. The highest TCR clonal expansion was observed in HAM/TSP patients, whereas the lowest was observed in MS patients, even when compared with healthy controls. No identical CDR3 amino acid sequences were shared among expanded clones across subjects, suggesting private TCR-beta repertoires in all groups.

Unsorted PBMC libraries were generated from 2 million PBMCs stored in RNAlater at -80 °C until RNA extraction. Multiple sclerosis patients were enrolled in a US clinical protocol under which disease progression was evaluated by magnetic resonance imaging. PBMCs were separated from peripheral blood using Ficoll-Hypaque density gradient centrifugation and then cryopreserved in liquid nitrogen. To synthesize cDNA, template-switch 5'RACE was performed with a primer carrying a 10-nucleotide random unique molecular identifier so that each TCR transcript was tagged. Over 170 million TCR-beta sequences, covering 15-18 subjects, were produced in each sequencing run. The RNeasy kit was used to extract total RNA. The KAPA Real-time Library Amplification kit was used to amplify TCR-beta VDJ regions with primers targeting the TCR constant region and the 5'RACE anchor. Sample indexes and Illumina adaptors were added in a first PCR, after which library yield was increased in a second PCR. After Ampure bead purification, the roughly 650 bp TCR product was size-selected on a 2% E-gel SizeSelection system. Before pooling, library quality was checked on a Bioanalyzer, concentration was measured with Qubit, and libraries were quantified with the Kapa Library Quantification kit. Libraries were sequenced paired-end 2 x 150 bp on an Illumina HiSeq 2500. To increase sequence diversity, roughly 24-30% phiX was spiked into each library pool. The source study handled its data this way. The UMI-based MiGEC pipeline processed quality-filtered reads and removed over 75% of raw TCR sequences during error correction. IMGT germline references were used for alignment of VDJ genes, and clonotypes were defined by a unique CDR3 amino acid sequence together with V-J genes. Clonal expansion, Shannon diversity, and CDR3 relatedness (CalcPairwiseDistances, ClusterSamples) were evaluated with VDJtools, and phylogenetic trees were built with CLCbio workbench. Clones with at least 8 unique UMIs were defined as expanded, with this threshold being based on coefficient-of-variation modelling across technical triplicates. The public reads were reanalyzed by TCRdb: fastp trimming at Q25, MiXCR alignment, in-frame beta chains only. Rows are unified per CDR3 protein, each entry keeping the most common DNA and genes. The V and J calls come from TCRdb's annotation, not from the publication. The table for this sample lists tens of thousands of distinct CDR3 sequences; just over 2.5% of them were counted only once. Of the sample, over 0.95% falls within the top ten clones.

This clonotype was counted at least ten times. This clone's antigen is unknown. No clone much larger than this one lies a single base away; base qualities are absent. V is reduced by 7 bases and J by 2 bases, leaving a spacing of 16 bases between them. The germline V gene (reference sequence) yields LNHDA for CDR1 and SQIVND for CDR2. The CDR3 covers 15 residues, taking in both the cysteine and the phenylalanine. The CDR3 DNA has 45 bases and is translated from base 1. The clonotype was recovered from a young woman with multiple sclerosis. The specimen sequenced was PBMCs. This receptor chain uses TRBV19 and TRBJ2-3; no D gene can be assigned with confidence. The base sequence is TGTGCCAGTACCCTCGGAGTAAGGAACACAGATACGCAGTATTTT. The translation is CASTLGVRNTDTQYF.